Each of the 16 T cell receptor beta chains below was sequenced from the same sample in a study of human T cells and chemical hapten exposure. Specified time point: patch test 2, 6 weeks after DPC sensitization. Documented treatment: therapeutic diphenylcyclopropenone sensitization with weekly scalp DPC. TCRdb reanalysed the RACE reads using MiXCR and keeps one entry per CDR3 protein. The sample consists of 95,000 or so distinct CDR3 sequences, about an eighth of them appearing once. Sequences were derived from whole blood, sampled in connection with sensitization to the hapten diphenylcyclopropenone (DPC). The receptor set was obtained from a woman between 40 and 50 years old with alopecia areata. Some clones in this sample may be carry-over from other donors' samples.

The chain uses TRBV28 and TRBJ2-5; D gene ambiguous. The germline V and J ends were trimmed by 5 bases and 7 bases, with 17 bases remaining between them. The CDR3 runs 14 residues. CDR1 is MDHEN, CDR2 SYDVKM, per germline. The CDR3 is CASSRTEIEGTQYF. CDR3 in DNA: TGTGCCAGCAGTCGCACAGAGATAGAAGGGACCCAGTACTTC.

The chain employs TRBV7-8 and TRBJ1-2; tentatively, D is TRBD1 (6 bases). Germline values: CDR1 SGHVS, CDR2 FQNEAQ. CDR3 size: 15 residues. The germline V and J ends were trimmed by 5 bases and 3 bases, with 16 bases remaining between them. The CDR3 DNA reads TGTGCCAGCAGCCCACACGGGACAAGGGACTATGGCTACACCTTC. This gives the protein CASSPHGTRDYGYTF.

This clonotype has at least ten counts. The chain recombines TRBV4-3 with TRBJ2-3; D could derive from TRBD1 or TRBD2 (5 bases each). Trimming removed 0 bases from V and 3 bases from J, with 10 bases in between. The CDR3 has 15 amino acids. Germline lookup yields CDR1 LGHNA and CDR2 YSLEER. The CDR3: CASSQDQRGTDTQYF. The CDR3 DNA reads TGCGCCAGCAGCCAAGATCAGAGGGGAACAGATACGCAGTATTTT.

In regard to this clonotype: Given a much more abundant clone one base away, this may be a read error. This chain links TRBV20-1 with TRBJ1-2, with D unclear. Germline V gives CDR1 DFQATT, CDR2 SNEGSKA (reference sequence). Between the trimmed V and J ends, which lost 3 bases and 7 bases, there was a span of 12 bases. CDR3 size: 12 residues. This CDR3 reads CSASLGELGYTF. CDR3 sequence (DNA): TGCAGTGCTAGTCTGGGAGAACTTGGCTACACCTTC.

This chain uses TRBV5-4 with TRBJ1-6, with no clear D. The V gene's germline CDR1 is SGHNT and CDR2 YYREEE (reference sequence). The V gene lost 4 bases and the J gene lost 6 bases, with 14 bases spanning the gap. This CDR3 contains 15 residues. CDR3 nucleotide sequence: TGTGCCAGCAGCCCCCGGGAGGGAGGTAATTCACCCCTCCACTTT. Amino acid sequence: CASSPREGGNSPLHF.

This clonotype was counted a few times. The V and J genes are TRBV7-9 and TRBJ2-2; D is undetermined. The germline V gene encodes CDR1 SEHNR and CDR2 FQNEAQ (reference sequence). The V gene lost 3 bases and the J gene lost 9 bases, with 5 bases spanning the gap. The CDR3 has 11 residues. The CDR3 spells CASSFSRELFF. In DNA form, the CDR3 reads TGTGCCAGCAGCTTTTCGAGGGAGCTGTTTTTT.

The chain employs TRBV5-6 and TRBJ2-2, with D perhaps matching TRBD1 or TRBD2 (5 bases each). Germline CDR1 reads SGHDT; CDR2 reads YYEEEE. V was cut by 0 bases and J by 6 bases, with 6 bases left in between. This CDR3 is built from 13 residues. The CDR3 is CASSLAGPGELFF. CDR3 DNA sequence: TGTGCCAGCAGCTTGGCGGGACCCGGGGAGCTGTTTTTT.

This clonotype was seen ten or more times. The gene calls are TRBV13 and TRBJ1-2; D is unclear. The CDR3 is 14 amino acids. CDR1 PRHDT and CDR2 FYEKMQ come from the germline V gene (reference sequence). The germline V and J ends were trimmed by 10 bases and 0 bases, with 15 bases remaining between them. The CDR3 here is CATSVGTANYGYTF. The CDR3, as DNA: TGTGCCACCTCCGTCGGCACCGCTAACTATGGCTACACCTTC.

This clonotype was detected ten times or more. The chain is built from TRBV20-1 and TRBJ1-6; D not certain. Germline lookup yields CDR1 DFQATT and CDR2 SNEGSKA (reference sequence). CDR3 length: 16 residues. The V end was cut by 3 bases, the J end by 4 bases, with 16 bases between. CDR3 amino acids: CSARDEIGIYNSPLHF. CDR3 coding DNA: TGCAGTGCTAGGGACGAGATCGGGATTTATAATTCACCCCTCCACTTT.

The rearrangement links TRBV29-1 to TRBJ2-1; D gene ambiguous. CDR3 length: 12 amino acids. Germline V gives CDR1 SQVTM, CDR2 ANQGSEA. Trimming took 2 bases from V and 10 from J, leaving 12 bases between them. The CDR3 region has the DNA TGCAGCGTTGAAACAGCCCTAAGGGAGCAGTTCTTC. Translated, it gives CSVETALREQFF.

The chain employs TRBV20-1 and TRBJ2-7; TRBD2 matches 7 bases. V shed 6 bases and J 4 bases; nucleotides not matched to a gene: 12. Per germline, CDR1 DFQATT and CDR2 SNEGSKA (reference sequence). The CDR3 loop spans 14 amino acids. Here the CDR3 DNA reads TGCAGTGCCTCCAGGGCGAGCGGGGCTTACGAGCAGTACTTC. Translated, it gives CSASRASGAYEQYF.

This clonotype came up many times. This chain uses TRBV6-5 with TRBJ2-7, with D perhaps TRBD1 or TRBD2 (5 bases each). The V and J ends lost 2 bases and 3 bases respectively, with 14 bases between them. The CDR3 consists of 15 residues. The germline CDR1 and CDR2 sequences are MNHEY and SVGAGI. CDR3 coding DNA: TGTGCCAGCAGTTACAAGGCAGGGACCAACTACGAGCAGTACTTC. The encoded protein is CASSYKAGTNYEQYF.

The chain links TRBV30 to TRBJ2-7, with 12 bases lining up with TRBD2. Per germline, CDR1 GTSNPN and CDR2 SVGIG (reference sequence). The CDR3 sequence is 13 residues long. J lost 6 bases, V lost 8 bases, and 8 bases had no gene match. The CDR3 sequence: CAGRLAGAVEQYF. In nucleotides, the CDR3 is TGTGCCGGAAGACTAGCGGGAGCGGTCGAGCAGTACTTC.

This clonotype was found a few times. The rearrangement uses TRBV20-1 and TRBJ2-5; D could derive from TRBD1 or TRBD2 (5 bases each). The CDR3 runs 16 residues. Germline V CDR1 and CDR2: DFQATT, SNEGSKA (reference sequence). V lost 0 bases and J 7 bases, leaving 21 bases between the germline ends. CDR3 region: CSARDQIGGALGTQYF. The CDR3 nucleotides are TGCAGTGCTAGAGATCAGATTGGGGGAGCCCTGGGGACCCAGTACTTC.

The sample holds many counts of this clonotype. CDR3 loop: CASKSGSSYNEQFF. CDR3 in DNA: TGTGCCAGCAAAAGCGGGAGCTCCTACAATGAGCAGTTCTTC. V usage is TRBV28 and J usage is TRBJ2-1, with 8 bases lining up with TRBD2. V lost 7 bases to trimming and J lost 0 bases; unmatched junction nucleotides: 2. Germline lookup yields CDR1 MDHEN and CDR2 SYDVKM. This CDR3 is built from 14 residues.

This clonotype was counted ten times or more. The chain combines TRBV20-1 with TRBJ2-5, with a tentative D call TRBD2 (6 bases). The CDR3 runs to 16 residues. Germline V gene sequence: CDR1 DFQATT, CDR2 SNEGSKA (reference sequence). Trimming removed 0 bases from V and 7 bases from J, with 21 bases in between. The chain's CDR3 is CSARDPIAVHAGTQYF. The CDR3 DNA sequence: TGCAGTGCTAGAGACCCCATAGCGGTCCATGCTGGGACCCAGTACTTC.